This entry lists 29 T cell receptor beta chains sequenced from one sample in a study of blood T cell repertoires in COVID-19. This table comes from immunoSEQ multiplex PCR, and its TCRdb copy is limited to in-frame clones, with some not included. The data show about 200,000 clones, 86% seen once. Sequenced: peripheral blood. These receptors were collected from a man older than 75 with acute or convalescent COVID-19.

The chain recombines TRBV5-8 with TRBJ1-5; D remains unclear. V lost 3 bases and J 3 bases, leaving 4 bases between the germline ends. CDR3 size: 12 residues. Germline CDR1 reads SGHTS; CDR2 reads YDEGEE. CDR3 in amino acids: CASSSLNQPQHF. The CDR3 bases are TGTGCCAGCAGCTCACTCAATCAGCCCCAGCATTTT.

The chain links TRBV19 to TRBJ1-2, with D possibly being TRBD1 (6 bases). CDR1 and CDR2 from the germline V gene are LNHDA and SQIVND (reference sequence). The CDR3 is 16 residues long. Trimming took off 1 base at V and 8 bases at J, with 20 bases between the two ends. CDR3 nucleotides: TGTGCCAGTAGTATAGCCCGGGCGGGGGGGCAAAGCGGCTACACCTTC. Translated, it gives CASSIARAGGQSGYTF.

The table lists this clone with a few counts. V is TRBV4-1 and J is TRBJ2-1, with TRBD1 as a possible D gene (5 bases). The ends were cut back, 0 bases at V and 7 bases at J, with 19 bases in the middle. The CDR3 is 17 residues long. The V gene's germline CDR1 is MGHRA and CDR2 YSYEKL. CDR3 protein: CASSQELWGRVYNEQFF. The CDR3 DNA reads TGCGCCAGCAGCCAAGAACTCTGGGGCAGGGTTTATAATGAGCAGTTCTTC.

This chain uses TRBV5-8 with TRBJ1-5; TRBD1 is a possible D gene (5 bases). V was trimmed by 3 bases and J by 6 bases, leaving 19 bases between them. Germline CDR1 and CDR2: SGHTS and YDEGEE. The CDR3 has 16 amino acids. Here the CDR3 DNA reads TGTGCCAGCAGCTCCACAGGCAAGGGTCAAGGTCAGCCCCAGCATTTT. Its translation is CASSSTGKGQGQPQHF.

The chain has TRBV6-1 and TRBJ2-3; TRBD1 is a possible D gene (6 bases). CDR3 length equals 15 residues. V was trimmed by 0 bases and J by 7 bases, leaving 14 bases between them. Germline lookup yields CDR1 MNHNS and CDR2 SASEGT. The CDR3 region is CASSEAWYRVNTQYF. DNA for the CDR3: TGTGCCAGCAGTGAAGCCTGGTACAGGGTAAATACGCAGTATTTT.

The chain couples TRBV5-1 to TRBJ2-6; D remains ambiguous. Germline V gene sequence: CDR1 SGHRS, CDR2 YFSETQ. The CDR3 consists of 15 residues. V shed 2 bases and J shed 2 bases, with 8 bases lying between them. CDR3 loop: CASSFGGTGANVLTF. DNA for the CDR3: TGCGCCAGCAGCTTCGGCGGTACTGGGGCCAACGTCCTGACTTTC.

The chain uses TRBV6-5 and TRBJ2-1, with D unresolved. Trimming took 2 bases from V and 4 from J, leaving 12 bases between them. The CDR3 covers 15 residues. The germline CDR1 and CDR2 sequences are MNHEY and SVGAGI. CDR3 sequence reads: CASSYLSRGYNEQFF. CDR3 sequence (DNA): TGTGCCAGCAGTTACCTCTCGAGAGGATACAATGAGCAGTTCTTC.

CDR3 protein: CASSPGQGLGGANVLTF. The CDR3 DNA reads as TGTGCCAGCAGTCCGGGACAGGGGCTTGGTGGGGCCAACGTCCTGACTTTC. The rearrangement uses TRBV27 and TRBJ2-6, with 10 positions matching TRBD1. V dropped 5 bases and J dropped 3; count of bases not matched to a gene: 7. Germline CDR1 and CDR2: MNHEY and SMNVEV (reference sequence). The CDR3 has 17 amino acids.

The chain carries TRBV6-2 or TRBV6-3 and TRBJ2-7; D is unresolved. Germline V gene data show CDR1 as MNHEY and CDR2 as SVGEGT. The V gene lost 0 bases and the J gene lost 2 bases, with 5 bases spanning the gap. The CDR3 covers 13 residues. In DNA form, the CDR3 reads TGTGCCAGCAGTTACTCGAACACCTACGAGCAGTACGTC. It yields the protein CASSYSNTYEQYV.

CDR3 sequence (DNA): TGTGCCAGCGTACAAACGATTGGTGGCTACGAGCAGTACTTC. It yields the protein CASVQTIGGYEQYF. The J gene is TRBJ2-7, the V gene TRBV6-5; D gene ambiguous. V gave up 8 bases and J gave up 3 bases, with 17 bases separating them. The CDR3 covers 14 residues. Germline V gene sequence: CDR1 MNHEY, CDR2 SVGAGI.

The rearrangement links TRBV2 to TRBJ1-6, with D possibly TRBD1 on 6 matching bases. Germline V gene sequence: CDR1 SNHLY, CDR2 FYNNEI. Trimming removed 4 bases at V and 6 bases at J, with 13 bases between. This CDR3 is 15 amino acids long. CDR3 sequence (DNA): TGTGCCAGCAGTGCAAGACAGGAGAGTAATTCACCCCTCCACTTT. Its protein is CASSARQESNSPLHF.

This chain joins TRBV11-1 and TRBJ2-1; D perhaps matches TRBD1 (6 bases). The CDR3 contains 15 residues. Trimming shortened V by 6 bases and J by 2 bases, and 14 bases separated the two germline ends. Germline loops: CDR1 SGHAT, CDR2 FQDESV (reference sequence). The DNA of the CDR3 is TGTGCCAGCAGTTGGAACAGGGTTCCCTACAATGAGCAGTTCTTC. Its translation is CASSWNRVPYNEQFF.

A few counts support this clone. This CDR3 is CASSSLSRYGYTF. In DNA form, the CDR3 reads TGCGCCAGCAGTTCTCTGTCTCGGTATGGCTACACCTTC. V and J are TRBV10-1 and TRBJ1-2; D is unclear. V lost 5 bases to trimming and J lost 5 bases, with 12 bases between them. This CDR3 region has 13 residues. Germline V lookup: CDR1 WNHNN, CDR2 SYGVQD (reference sequence).

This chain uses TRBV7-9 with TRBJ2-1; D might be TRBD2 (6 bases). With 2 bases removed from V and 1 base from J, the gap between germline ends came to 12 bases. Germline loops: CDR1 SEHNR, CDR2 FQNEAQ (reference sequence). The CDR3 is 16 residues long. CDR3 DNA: TGTGCCAGCAGCTTAATCGGCGGGACTTCCTACAATGAGCAGTTCTTC. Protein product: CASSLIGGTSYNEQFF.

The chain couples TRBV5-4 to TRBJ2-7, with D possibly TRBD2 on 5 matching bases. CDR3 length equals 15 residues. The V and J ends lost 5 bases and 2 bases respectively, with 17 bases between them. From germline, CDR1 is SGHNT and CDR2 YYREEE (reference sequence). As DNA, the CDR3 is TGTGCCAGCAGTTGGACTTCCGATAGTACCTACGAGCAGTACTTC. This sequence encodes CASSWTSDSTYEQYF.

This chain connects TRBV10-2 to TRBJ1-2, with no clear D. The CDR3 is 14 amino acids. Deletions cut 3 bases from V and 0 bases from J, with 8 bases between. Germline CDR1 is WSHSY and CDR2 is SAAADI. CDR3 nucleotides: TGCGCCAGCAGTGAAGGAGTAGCTAACTATGGCTACACCTTC. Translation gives CASSEGVANYGYTF.

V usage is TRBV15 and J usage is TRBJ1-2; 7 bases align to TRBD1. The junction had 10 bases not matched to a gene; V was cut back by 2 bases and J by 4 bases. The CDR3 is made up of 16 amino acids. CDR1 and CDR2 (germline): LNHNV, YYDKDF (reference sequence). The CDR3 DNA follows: TGTGCCACCAGCAGACCAGACAGGGAACCCTTCTATGGCTACACCTTC. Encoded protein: CATSRPDREPFYGYTF. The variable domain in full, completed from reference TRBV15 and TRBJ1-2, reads DAMVIQNPRYQVTQFGKPVTLSCSQTLNHNVMYWYQQKSSQAPKLLFHYYDKDFNNEADTPDNFQSRRPNTSFCFLDIRSPGLGDTAMYLCATSRPDREPFYGYTFGSGTRLTVV.

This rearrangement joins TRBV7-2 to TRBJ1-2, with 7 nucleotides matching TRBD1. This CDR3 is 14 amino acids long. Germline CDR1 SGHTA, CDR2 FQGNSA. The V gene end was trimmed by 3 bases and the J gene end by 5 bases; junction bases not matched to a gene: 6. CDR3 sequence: CASSFGTVPYGYTF. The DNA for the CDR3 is TGTGCCAGCAGCTTTGGGACAGTCCCTTATGGCTACACCTTC.

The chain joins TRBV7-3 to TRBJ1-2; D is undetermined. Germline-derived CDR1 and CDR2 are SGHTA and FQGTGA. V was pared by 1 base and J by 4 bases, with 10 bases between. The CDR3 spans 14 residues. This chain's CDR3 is CASSLIPGSYGYTF. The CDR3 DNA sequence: TGTGCCAGCAGCTTAATCCCGGGGTCCTATGGCTACACCTTC.

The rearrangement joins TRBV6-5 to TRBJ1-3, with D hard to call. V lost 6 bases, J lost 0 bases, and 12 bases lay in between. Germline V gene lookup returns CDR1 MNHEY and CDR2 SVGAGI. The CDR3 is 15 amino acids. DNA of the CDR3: TGTGCCAGCAGCAAAGGACTGAACTCTGGAAACACCATATATTTT. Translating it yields CASSKGLNSGNTIYF.

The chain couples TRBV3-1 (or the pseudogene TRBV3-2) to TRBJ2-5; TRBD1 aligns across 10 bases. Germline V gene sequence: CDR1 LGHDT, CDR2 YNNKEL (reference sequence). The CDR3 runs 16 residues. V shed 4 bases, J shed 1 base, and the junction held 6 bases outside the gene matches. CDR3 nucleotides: TGTGCCAGCAGCCCGAGACAGGGGGCAGTCCAAGAGACCCAGTACTTC. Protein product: CASSPRQGAVQETQYF.

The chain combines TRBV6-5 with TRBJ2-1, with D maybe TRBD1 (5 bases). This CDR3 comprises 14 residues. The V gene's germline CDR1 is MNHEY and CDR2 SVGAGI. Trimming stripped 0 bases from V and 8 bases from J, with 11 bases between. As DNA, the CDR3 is TGTGCCAGCAGTTACTCGCGACAGACCGATGAGCAGTTCTTC. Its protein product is CASSYSRQTDEQFF.

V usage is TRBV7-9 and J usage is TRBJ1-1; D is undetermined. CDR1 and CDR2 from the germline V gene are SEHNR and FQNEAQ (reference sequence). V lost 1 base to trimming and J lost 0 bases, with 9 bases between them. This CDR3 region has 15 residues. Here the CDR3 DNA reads TGTGCCAGCAGCTTAGTCACAGAGATGAACACTGAAGCTTTCTTT. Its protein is CASSLVTEMNTEAFF.

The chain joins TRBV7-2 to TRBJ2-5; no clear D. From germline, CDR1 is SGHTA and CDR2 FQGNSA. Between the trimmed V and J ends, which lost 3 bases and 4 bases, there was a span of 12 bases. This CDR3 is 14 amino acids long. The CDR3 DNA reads TGTGCCAGCAGCTTTGGAGCGAGTGGAGAGACCCAGTACTTC. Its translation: CASSFGASGETQYF. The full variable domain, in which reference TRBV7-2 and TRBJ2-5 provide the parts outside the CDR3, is GAGVSQSPSNKVTEKGKDVELRCDPISGHTALYWYRQSLGQGLEFLIYFQGNSAPDKSGLPSDRFSAERTGGSVSTLTIQRTQQEDSAVYLCASSFGASGETQYFGPGTRLLVL.

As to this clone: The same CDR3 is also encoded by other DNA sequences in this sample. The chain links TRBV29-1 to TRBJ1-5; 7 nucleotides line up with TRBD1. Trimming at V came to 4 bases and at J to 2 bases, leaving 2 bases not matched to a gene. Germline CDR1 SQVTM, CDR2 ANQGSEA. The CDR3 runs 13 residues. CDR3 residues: CSVVGQGNQPQHF. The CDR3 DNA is TGCAGCGTTGTTGGACAGGGCAATCAGCCCCAGCATTTT.

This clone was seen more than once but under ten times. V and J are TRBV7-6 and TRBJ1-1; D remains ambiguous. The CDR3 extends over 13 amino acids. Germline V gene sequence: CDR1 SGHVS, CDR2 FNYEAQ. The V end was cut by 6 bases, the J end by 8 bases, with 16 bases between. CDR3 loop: CASRPRGPGEAFF. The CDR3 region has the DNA TGTGCCAGCAGGCCCCGCGGCCCCGGGGAAGCTTTCTTT.

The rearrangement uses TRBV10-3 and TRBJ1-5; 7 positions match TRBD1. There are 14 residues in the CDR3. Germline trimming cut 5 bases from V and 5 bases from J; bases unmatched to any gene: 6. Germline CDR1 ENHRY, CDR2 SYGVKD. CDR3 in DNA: TGTGCCATCAGTACCGCAGGGGGATATCAGCCCCAGCATTTT. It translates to CAISTAGGYQPQHF.

CDR3 amino acids: CASSTELGTGRETQYF. The CDR3 DNA is TGTGCCAGTAGTACCGAACTTGGGACAGGGAGAGAGACCCAGTACTTC. The chain couples TRBV19 to TRBJ2-5, with 9 positions matching TRBD1. Looked up from germline, CDR1 is LNHDA and CDR2 is SQIVND (reference sequence). V shed 4 bases, J shed 4 bases, and the junction held 10 bases outside the gene matches. The CDR3 loop spans 16 amino acids.

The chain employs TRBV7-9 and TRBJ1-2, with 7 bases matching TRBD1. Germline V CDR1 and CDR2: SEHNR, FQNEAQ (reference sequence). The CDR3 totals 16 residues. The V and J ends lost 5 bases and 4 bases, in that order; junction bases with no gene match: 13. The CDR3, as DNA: TGTGCCAGCAGCAAAAGACAGGGTCATAGCAGCTATGGCTACACCTTC. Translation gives CASSKRQGHSSYGYTF.